Following are 27 T cell receptor beta chains from one sample sequenced in a study of T cells in localized non-small cell lung cancer. Produced via immunoSEQ multiplex PCR; TCRdb's table is partial and in-frame only. The sample includes under 50,000 clones, about nine tenths of them seen just once. Sequenced here: peripheral blood mononuclear cells, sampled before any cancer treatment. These TCRs come from a male donor at least 60 years old with stage II lung adenocarcinoma.

The sample holds one count of this clone. V gene TRBV11-3 combines with J gene TRBJ1-1, with TRBD1 matching 7 bases. The V gene's germline CDR1 is SGHNT and CDR2 YENEEA. CDR3 size: 14 residues. V shed 3 bases, J shed 3 bases, and the junction held 4 bases outside the gene matches. In DNA form, the CDR3 reads TGTGCCAGCAGCTTGCAGGGGGTAGACACTGAAGCTTTCTTT. As protein: CASSLQGVDTEAFF.

Concerning this clone: At one boundary the junction diverges from the germline segment, which might be a read error. This sequence joins TRBV5-6 and TRBJ1-5, with TRBD1 as a possible D gene (5 bases). Germline V gene sequence: CDR1 SGHDT, CDR2 YYEEEE. The CDR3 is 13 residues long. CDR3 residues: CASSLGPHQPQHF. The DNA for the CDR3 is TGTGCCAGCAGTTTGGGGCCCCATCAGCCCCAGCATTTT.

The rearrangement uses TRBV30 and TRBJ1-6; D gene ambiguous. The CDR3 runs 15 residues. Germline values: CDR1 GTSNPN, CDR2 SVGIG (reference sequence). V was clipped by 2 bases and J by 0 bases, with 8 bases between them. The DNA of the CDR3 is TGTGCCTGGAGTCCCGGTAGCTCCTATAATTCACCCCTCCACTTT. Its protein is CAWSPGSSYNSPLHF.

This chain uses TRBV28 with TRBJ1-1; the D gene is possibly TRBD1 (5 bases). Germline assignment: CDR1 MDHEN and CDR2 SYDVKM. V lost 3 bases and J lost 0, with 11 bases in between. The CDR3 runs 15 residues. The CDR3, as DNA: TGTGCCAGCAGTTTGGGACCTCGCATGAACACTGAAGCTTTCTTT. Translated: CASSLGPRMNTEAFF.

As concerns this clone: Other DNA sequences from this sample encode an identical CDR3 as well. This chain joins TRBV5-1 and TRBJ2-5, with D unresolved. The CDR3 is 14 residues long. The V end was cut by 1 base, the J end by 5 bases, with 12 bases between. Germline-derived CDR1 and CDR2 are SGHRS and YFSETQ. The CDR3 nucleotides are TGCGCCAGCAGCTTGTCGCGCGTTGAGGAGACCCAGTACTTC. Translated: CASSLSRVEETQYF.

The V call is TRBV5-6, the J call TRBJ1-5; 8 positions agree with TRBD1. V lost 5 bases and J lost 5; bases outside the gene matches: 12. Germline values: CDR1 SGHDT, CDR2 YYEEEE. The length of the CDR3 is 16 residues. The CDR3 is CASRDAGTGEDQPQHF. CDR3 sequence (DNA): TGTGCCAGCAGGGACGCTGGGACAGGTGAAGATCAGCCCCAGCATTTT.

This chain connects TRBV10-3 to TRBJ2-7, with 7 bases aligning to TRBD2. J was trimmed by 0 bases and V by 6 bases; bases with no gene match: 2. CDR3 length equals 13 residues. Germline V lookup: CDR1 ENHRY, CDR2 SYGVKD. The CDR3: CAIRGGNSYEQYF. The CDR3 nucleotides read TGTGCCATCAGGGGGGGGAACTCCTACGAGCAGTACTTC.

The rearrangement uses TRBV29-1 and TRBJ1-2; tentatively, D is TRBD1 (6 bases). Trimming stripped 1 base from V and 4 bases from J, with 13 bases between. Germline V lookup: CDR1 SQVTM, CDR2 ANQGSEA. The CDR3 has 14 amino acids. The CDR3 spells CSVEGSRGGYGYTF. The CDR3 bases are TGCAGCGTTGAAGGGTCCAGGGGTGGCTATGGCTACACCTTC.

In nucleotides, the CDR3 is TGCGCCAGCAGCTTAGCGGGACAGTCCTACAATGAGCAGTTCTTC. This sequence encodes CASSLAGQSYNEQFF. The gene calls are TRBV5-1 and TRBJ2-1, with D perhaps TRBD1 or TRBD2 (7 bases each). Germline V gene data show CDR1 as SGHRS and CDR2 as YFSETQ. There are 15 residues in the CDR3. The V end was cut by 2 bases, the J end by 1 base, with 10 bases between.

The chain combines TRBV18 with TRBJ1-5; 8 nucleotides align to TRBD1. Germline V gene data show CDR1 as KGHSH and CDR2 as LQKENI. CDR3 size: 15 residues. V was clipped by 4 bases and J by 5 bases; unmatched bases: 7. The CDR3 DNA follows: TGTGCCAGCTCACAAATGGCAGGGGGCGATCAGCCCCAGCATTTT. Residues: CASSQMAGGDQPQHF.

The J gene is TRBJ1-4, the V gene TRBV5-8, with TRBD1 as a possible D gene (5 bases). The germline V and J ends were trimmed by 7 bases and 0 bases, with 19 bases remaining between them. CDR1 is SGHTS, CDR2 YDEGEE, per germline. The CDR3 sequence is 17 residues long. The CDR3 coding sequence is TGTGCCAGCCATAAGGGGCCCCCGTATGCAACTAATGAAAAACTGTTTTTT. Protein sequence: CASHKGPPYATNEKLFF.

The chain carries TRBV4-1 and TRBJ1-5; D is perhaps TRBD1 (6 bases). Trimming shortened V by 3 bases and J by 3 bases, and 9 bases separated the two germline ends. CDR3 length: 14 amino acids. From germline, CDR1 is MGHRA and CDR2 YSYEKL. The DNA for the CDR3 is TGCGCCAGCAGCCAGGGGGACATCAATCAGCCCCAGCATTTT. This encodes CASSQGDINQPQHF.

J is TRBJ2-5 and V is TRBV19; TRBD1 matches at 9 bases. V lost 4 bases to trimming and J lost 5 bases; unmatched junction nucleotides: 5. This CDR3 is built from 14 residues. The germline V gene has CDR1 LNHDA and CDR2 SQIVND (reference sequence). The CDR3, as DNA: TGTGCCAGTAGTAGACTCGGGACAGGGGAGACCCAGTACTTC. Translation: CASSRLGTGETQYF.

This rearrangement joins TRBV5-1 to TRBJ2-3; D may be TRBD1 or TRBD2 (5 bases each). V was clipped by 10 bases and J by 6 bases, with 18 bases between them. This CDR3 region has 13 residues. Germline lookup yields CDR1 SGHRS and CDR2 YFSETQ. The CDR3 loop is CAGRGRVADTQYF. The CDR3, as DNA: TGCGCCGGCCGGGGACGGGTAGCGGATACGCAGTATTTT. The full variable domain, its missing parts supplied by reference TRBV5-1 and TRBJ2-3, is KAGVTQTPRYLIKTRGQQVTLSCSPISGHRSVSWYQQTPGQGLQFLFEYFSETQRNKGNFPGRFSGRQFSNSRSEMNVSTLELGDSALYLCAGRGRVADTQYFGPGTRLTVL.

The V call is TRBV28, the J call TRBJ2-1; D is ambiguous. The CDR3 is 14 amino acids. Germline CDR1 reads MDHEN; CDR2 reads SYDVKM. The V end was cut by 3 bases, the J end by 4 bases, with 10 bases between. The CDR3 loop reads CASSFGVAYNEQFF. CDR3 bases: TGTGCCAGCAGTTTTGGGGTCGCGTACAATGAGCAGTTCTTC.

Remarks on this clone: Compared with germline, one end of the junction differs, possibly owing to a read error. V and J are TRBV7-2 and TRBJ1-1; 7 bases agree with TRBD1. Germline CDR1 SGHTA, CDR2 FQGNSA. The CDR3 runs 15 residues. The CDR3 sequence is CAGSASQGGITEAFF. The CDR3 coding sequence is TGTGCCGGCAGCGCGTCCCAGGGGGGGATTACTGAAGCTTTCTTT.

This chain connects TRBV6-1 to TRBJ1-1; D is ambiguous. Trimming cost V 4 bases and J 0 bases, with 6 bases left between them. This CDR3 region has 13 residues. Germline V gene lookup returns CDR1 MNHNS and CDR2 SASEGT. The CDR3 loop reads CASSVNLNTEAFF. Here the CDR3 DNA reads TGTGCCAGCAGTGTAAACCTGAACACTGAAGCTTTCTTT.

This chain joins TRBV4-2 and TRBJ1-2; D gene uncertain. The germline V gene encodes CDR1 LGHNA and CDR2 YNFKEQ. Trimming pared 5 bases from V and 6 bases from J, leaving 7 bases between. The CDR3 has 11 residues. CDR3 nucleotide sequence: TGTGCCAGCAGCTTGATGGATGGCTACACCTTC. Amino acid sequence: CASSLMDGYTF.

The chain carries TRBV30 and TRBJ2-2; D is ambiguous. V was clipped by 1 base and J by 5 bases, with 14 bases between them. The CDR3 extends over 15 amino acids. Germline CDR1 and CDR2: GTSNPN and SVGIG (reference sequence). CDR3 sequence reads: CAWSGFGQWTGELFF. The DNA of the CDR3 is TGTGCCTGGAGTGGCTTCGGGCAGTGGACCGGGGAGCTGTTTTTT.

This rearrangement joins TRBV7-2 to TRBJ1-1, with D perhaps matching TRBD1 (5 bases). The germline CDR1 and CDR2 sequences are SGHTA and FQGNSA. Deletions cut 5 bases from V and 0 bases from J, with 10 bases between. CDR3 length equals 14 residues. DNA of the CDR3: TGTGCCAGCAGCCGGACACGGATGAACACTGAAGCTTTCTTT. Its protein product is CASSRTRMNTEAFF.

The chain employs TRBV18 and TRBJ1-1; weak D call: TRBD1 (5 bases). The CDR3 has 15 residues. Germline loops: CDR1 KGHSH, CDR2 LQKENI. Trimming took off 3 bases at V and 10 bases at J, with 21 bases between the two ends. For the CDR3, the DNA is TGTGCCAGCTCACCCGGCCAGGGCCTCCGCGACGGAGCTTTCTTT. Translating it yields CASSPGQGLRDGAFF.

The chain employs TRBV5-1 and TRBJ1-3; maybe TRBD1 (6 bases). The ends were cut back, 0 bases at V and 6 bases at J, with 16 bases in the middle. The CDR3 length is 16 residues. CDR1 and CDR2 from the germline V gene are SGHRS and YFSETQ. The DNA for the CDR3 is TGCGCCAGCAGCTTGGACGGGGGCATCGTGGAAAACACCATATATTTT. Protein sequence: CASSLDGGIVENTIYF.

The chain carries TRBV4-1 and TRBJ2-5; 7 bases are a match to TRBD2. The ends lost 0 bases at V and 9 bases at J; junction bases unmatched: 13. This CDR3 has 16 residues. Germline values: CDR1 MGHRA, CDR2 YSYEKL. The CDR3 DNA follows: TGCGCCAGCAGCCAAGAGTGGTTGGCGGGAGAAACGTCCCAGTACTTC. Protein: CASSQEWLAGETSQYF.

V is TRBV7-9 and J is TRBJ2-5; no clear D. This CDR3 has 11 residues. Germline CDR1 is SEHNR and CDR2 is FQNEAQ (reference sequence). Trimming removed 6 bases from V and 2 bases from J, with 4 bases in between. The CDR3 DNA reads as TGTGCCAGCAGAGCTCAAGAGACCCAGTACTTC. The encoded protein is CASRAQETQYF.

The chain carries TRBV5-4 and TRBJ2-7; D not certain. This CDR3 spans 14 amino acids. The germline V gene has CDR1 SGHNT and CDR2 YYREEE (reference sequence). Trimming stripped 2 bases from V and 6 bases from J, with 15 bases between. The CDR3 bases are TGTGCCAGCAGCTTACAGATCTCGGAGCGCGAGCAGTACTTC. As protein: CASSLQISEREQYF.

This clone was seen more than once but under ten times. The chain joins TRBV28 to TRBJ2-1, with TRBD1 as a possible D gene (6 bases). This CDR3 contains 17 residues. Germline assignment: CDR1 MDHEN and CDR2 SYDVKM. With 5 bases removed from V and 1 base from J, the gap between germline ends came to 18 bases. CDR3 coding DNA: TGTGCCAGCAGTAACTGGTCCAGGGGTCGATCCTACAATGAGCAGTTCTTC. Protein sequence: CASSNWSRGRSYNEQFF.

The chain carries TRBV7-9 and TRBJ1-3; D unresolved. Trimming cost V 0 bases and J 0 bases, with 6 bases left between them. Germline assignment: CDR1 SEHNR and CDR2 FQNEAQ (reference sequence). The CDR3 runs 15 residues. In DNA, the CDR3 is TGTGCCAGCAGCTTAGCAGGGAGCTCTGGAAACACCATATATTTT. It encodes CASSLAGSSGNTIYF.